Listed below are T cell receptor beta chains from one sample, sequenced in a study of shared clonotypes between healthy human individuals. Libraries were prepared by immunoSEQ multiplex PCR; TCRdb keeps only in-frame clonotypes and omits some of them. The sample consists of 2 million or so clones, 85% to 95% of them appearing once. The sequencing sample was made of naive CD4+ T cells sorted from blood. These receptors originate from a man aged 18 to 30 in good health. Both conserved end residues are part of each CDR3. The D gene is left open where the match is weak. Size values are once, few and many counts, or a class for expanded clones, and some rows have none.

>.|TRBJ1-4|.|TRBV30
CAWSVRGGEKLFF
TGTGCCTGGAGTGTACGGGGAGGAGAAAAACTGTTTTTT
>.|TRBJ2-3|few|TRBV29-1
CSVTTRLTDTQYF
TGCAGCGTAACGACTAGACTCACAGATACGCAGTATTTT
>.|TRBJ1-5|.|TRBV5-8
CASSLLEGEPQHF
TGTGCCAGCAGCCTTTTGGAGGGGGAGCCCCAGCATTTT
>.|TRBJ2-7|.|TRBV29-1
CSVWANEQYF
TGCAGCGTTTGGGCAAATGAGCAGTACTTC
>TRBD1|TRBJ1-4|.|TRBV28
CASSSPGQGGEKLFF
TGTGCCAGCAGCTCGCCCGGACAGGGAGGAGAAAAACTGTTTTTT
>TRBD2|TRBJ2-5|.|TRBV4-1
CASSDGLAGFQETQYF
TGCGCCAGCAGCGACGGCTTAGCGGGATTCCAAGAGACCCAGTACTTC
>TRBD1|TRBJ2-7|.|TRBV27
CASSLSPPGQGYEQYF
TGTGCCAGCAGTTTAAGTCCCCCGGGACAGGGCTACGAGCAGTACTTC
>TRBD1|TRBJ1-1|once|TRBV5-4
CASSRGSGGADHEAFF
TGTGCCAGCAGCAGGGGCTCAGGGGGCGCAGATCATGAGGCTTTCTTT
>.|TRBJ1-1|.|TRBV7-6
CASSQRSGNTEAFF
TGTGCCAGCAGCCAAAGGTCCGGGAACACTGAAGCTTTCTTT
>TRBD1|TRBJ1-5|.|TRBV19
CASAEQGWYSNQPQHF
TGTGCCAGTGCGGAACAGGGGTGGTATAGCAATCAGCCCCAGCATTTT
>.|TRBJ2-1|.|TRBV12-5
CASGLVPSLGSVNEQFF
TGTGCTAGTGGTTTGGTACCTAGTCTTGGGAGTGTGAATGAGCAGTTCTTC
>.|TRBJ1-1|.|TRBV21-1
CASSKLTENTEAFF
TGTGCCAGCAGCAAGTTGACAGAAAACACTGAAGCTTTCTTT
>TRBD2|TRBJ2-3|.|TRBV27
CASSLPGTSGGRTDTQYF
TGTGCCAGCAGTTTACCCGGGACTAGCGGGGGGCGCACAGATACGCAGTATTTT
>.|TRBJ2-3|.|TRBV12-5
CASGLVQGATDTQYF
TGTGCTAGTGGTTTGGTACAGGGAGCCACAGATACGCAGTATTTT
>TRBD1|TRBJ2-5|.|TRBV6-6
CASSYSQGQETQYF
TGTGCCAGCAGTTACTCACAGGGGCAAGAGACCCAGTACTTC
>.|TRBJ2-4|.|TRBV7-9
CASSLKDIQYF
TGTGCCAGCAGCTTAAAGGACATTCAGTACTTC
>.|TRBJ2-2|once|TRBV7-8
CASSFGTYTGELFF
TGTGCCAGCAGCTTTGGGACCTACACCGGGGAGCTGTTTTTT
>.|TRBJ1-2|.|TRBV6-5
CASSYREPTNYGYTF
TGTGCCAGCAGTTACCGGGAGCCTACTAACTATGGCTACACCTTC
>.|TRBJ2-7|.|TRBV4-3
CASSQDRQAREQYF
TGCGCCAGCAGCCAAGATCGACAGGCTCGCGAGCAGTACTTC
>.|TRBJ2-3|.|TRBV10-3
CAISESEGLARYF
TGTGCCATCAGTGAGTCAGAGGGACTCGCCCGGTATTTT
>.|TRBJ2-3|once|TRBV27
CASSLRSTDTQYF
TGTGCCAGCAGTTTAAGAAGCACAGATACGCAGTATTTT
>.|TRBJ1-5|.|TRBV28
CASSLAPAGGNQPQHF
TGTGCCAGCAGTCTCGCCCCGGCAGGGGGCAATCAGCCCCAGCATTTT
>.|TRBJ2-1|.|TRBV7-2
CASSLVWESYNEQFF
TGTGCCAGCAGCTTAGTATGGGAGTCGTACAATGAGCAGTTCTTC
>.|TRBJ2-1|.|TRBV5-1
CASSLDSNEQFF
TGCGCCAGCAGCTTAGACAGCAATGAGCAGTTCTTC
>TRBD1|TRBJ1-6|.|TRBV10-3
CAIRQGALNSPLHF
TGTGCCATCAGACAGGGGGCCCTTAATTCACCCCTCCACTTT
>.|TRBJ1-1|.|TRBV7-9
CASSLAGTEAFF
TGTGCCAGCAGCTTAGCGGGGACTGAAGCTTTCTTT
>TRBD1|TRBJ1-3|once|TRBV19
CASSLDRVGNTIYF
TGTGCCAGTAGTCTCGACAGGGTTGGAAACACCATATATTTT
>.|TRBJ2-5|.|TRBV5-1
CASSLGQIQETQYF
TGCGCCAGCAGCTTAGGACAGATCCAAGAGACCCAGTACTTC
>.|TRBJ1-1|.|TRBV4-3
CASSQEVRETEAFF
TGCGCCAGCAGCCAAGAGGTACGGGAGACTGAAGCTTTCTTT
>.|TRBJ2-7|.|TRBV5-1
CASSLDVTRSYEQYF
TGCGCCAGCAGCTTGGACGTGACCCGCTCCTACGAGCAGTACTTC
>.|TRBJ2-7|.|TRBV5-1
CASSLHRQSYEQYF
TGCGCCAGCAGCCTTCATCGACAGAGCTACGAGCAGTACTTC
>TRBD1|TRBJ2-5|.|TRBV19
CASSQGATQETQYF
TGTGCCAGTAGTCAGGGGGCCACCCAAGAGACCCAGTACTTC
>.|TRBJ2-3|.|TRBV9
CASSRESTGRSPQDTQYF
TGTGCCAGCAGCCGGGAGAGCACAGGGCGCTCCCCACAAGATACGCAGTATTTT
>.|TRBJ1-1|.|TRBV27
CASSFRATNTEAFF
TGTGCCAGCAGTTTCAGGGCGACGAACACTGAAGCTTTCTTT
>.|TRBJ2-7|.|TRBV10-3
CAISEGQATYEQYF
TGTGCCATCAGTGAGGGACAAGCGACCTACGAGCAGTACTTC
>.|TRBJ1-1|.|TRBV18
CASSLGQVNTEAFF
TGTGCCAGCTCACTAGGACAAGTGAACACTGAAGCTTTCTTT
>TRBD1|TRBJ1-3|.|TRBV10-3
CAISGAQGDSGNTIYF
TGTGCCATCAGTGGGGCACAGGGGGATTCTGGAAACACCATATATTTT
>.|TRBJ2-6|.|TRBV6-1
CASSAGLLANVLTF
TGTGCCAGCAGTGCGGGACTCCTGGCCAACGTCCTGACTTTC
>.|TRBJ2-2|.|TRBV18
CASSPVNTGELFF
TGTGCCAGCTCACCTGTAAACACCGGGGAGCTGTTTTTT
>.|TRBJ2-3|.|TRBV30
CAWSKELFTDTQYF
TGTGCCTGGAGTAAGGAACTCTTCACAGATACGCAGTATTTT
>.|TRBJ2-6|.|TRBV6-1
CASSEFPAVGSGANVLTF
TGTGCCAGCAGTGAGTTTCCAGCGGTAGGTTCTGGGGCCAACGTCCTGACTTTC
>.|TRBJ1-2|.|TRBV18
CASSPSEAYGYTF
TGTGCCAGCTCACCGAGTGAAGCTTATGGCTACACCTTC